These T cell receptor beta chains were read from a single sample in a study of blood T cell repertoires in COVID-19. Some clones are missing from TCRdb's copy, which holds only in-frame ones; the method was immunoSEQ multiplex PCR. The sample carries about 300,000 clones, around 88% recorded once. The sequenced sample consisted of peripheral blood. These receptors all stem from a middle-aged man with acute or convalescent COVID-19. Both conserved end residues are part of each CDR3. A D gene is named only where the DNA matches it firmly. Some rows have no size entry. The others give once, few or many, or a class for an expanded clone.

J: TRBJ1-3
V: TRBV3-1/TRBV3-2
D: TRBD1
size: NA
CDR3: CASSPRTGGGSYRNTIYF
DNA: TGTGCCAGCAGCCCCCGGACAGGGGGCGGAAGTTATAGAAACACCATATATTTT

J: TRBJ2-5
V: TRBV5-1
D: TRBD1
size: NA
CDR3: CASSPTQGAGETQYF
DNA: TGCGCCAGCAGCCCTACCCAGGGGGCGGGAGAGACCCAGTACTTC

J: TRBJ1-2
V: TRBV28
D: NA
size: NA
CDR3: CAIPGVRGPTNNYGYTF
DNA: TGTGCCATTCCCGGGGTCAGGGGCCCTACCAATAACTATGGCTACACCTTC

J: TRBJ1-2
V: TRBV19
D: NA
size: NA
CDR3: CASRSAYPTDGYTF
DNA: TGTGCCAGTCGCTCCGCCTACCCAACGGATGGCTACACCTTC

J: TRBJ1-2
V: TRBV2
D: NA
size: once
CDR3: CASRAPQGTYGYTF
DNA: TGTGCCAGCAGGGCCCCACAGGGTACCTATGGCTACACCTTC

J: TRBJ1-5
V: TRBV27
D: NA
size: NA
CDR3: CASSPAGGQPQHF
DNA: TGTGCCAGCAGCCCCGCGGGGGGTCAGCCCCAGCATTTT

J: TRBJ2-7
V: TRBV6-2/TRBV6-3
D: NA
size: once
CDR3: CASSLWGQDEQYF
DNA: TGTGCCAGCAGCCTCTGGGGGCAAGACGAGCAGTACTTC

J: TRBJ1-2
V: TRBV3-1/TRBV3-2
D: TRBD1
size: NA
CDR3: CASSSERDRGYGYGYTF
DNA: TGTGCCAGCAGCTCAGAACGGGACAGGGGATATGGCTATGGCTACACCTTC

J: TRBJ1-5
V: TRBV6-5
D: NA
size: NA
CDR3: CASRAGNSNQPQHF
DNA: TGTGCCAGCAGGGCAGGGAATAGCAATCAGCCCCAGCATTTT

J: TRBJ1-1
V: TRBV7-8
D: TRBD1
size: NA
CDR3: CASSPGQSTEAFF
DNA: TGTGCCAGCAGCCCGGGACAGAGCACTGAAGCTTTCTTT

J: TRBJ1-2
V: TRBV6-2/TRBV6-3
D: NA
size: NA
CDR3: CASSYSGIGLTTYGYTF
DNA: TGTGCCAGCAGTTACTCGGGTATTGGGCTCACGACCTATGGCTACACCTTC

J: TRBJ2-5
V: TRBV5-6
D: TRBD1
size: few
CDR3: CASSLPGTALQETQYF
DNA: TGTGCCAGCAGCTTACCGGGGACAGCCTTACAAGAGACCCAGTACTTC

J: TRBJ2-1
V: TRBV9
D: TRBD2
size: once
CDR3: CASSPTSALGDGQFF
DNA: TGTGCCAGCAGCCCTACTAGCGCCCTCGGCGACGGGCAGTTCTTC

J: TRBJ1-1
V: TRBV5-6
D: TRBD1
size: NA
CDR3: CASSVDRGPEAFF
DNA: TGTGCCAGCAGCGTGGACAGGGGGCCTGAAGCTTTCTTT

J: TRBJ2-3
V: TRBV7-8
D: TRBD2
size: NA
CDR3: CASRQKRGGGTDTQYF
DNA: TGTGCCAGCAGACAAAAGCGGGGGGGAGGCACAGATACGCAGTATTTT

J: TRBJ1-1
V: TRBV5-1
D: NA
size: NA
CDR3: CASSFGAPSAEAFF
DNA: TGCGCCAGCAGCTTCGGAGCACCCAGCGCTGAAGCTTTCTTT

J: TRBJ1-1
V: TRBV19
D: NA
size: NA
CDR3: CASTGIETESTEAFF
DNA: TGTGCCAGTACCGGAATTGAGACAGAGTCCACTGAAGCTTTCTTT

J: TRBJ1-1
V: TRBV5-1
D: NA
size: NA
CDR3: CASSLRTRGFTEAFF
DNA: TGCGCCAGCAGCTTACGTACCAGGGGATTCACTGAAGCTTTCTTT

J: TRBJ2-3
V: TRBV6-5
D: TRBD1
size: once
CDR3: CASSGQGEADTQYF
DNA: TGTGCCAGCAGCGGACAGGGCGAGGCAGATACGCAGTATTTT

J: TRBJ2-7
V: TRBV19
D: NA
size: NA
CDR3: CASGQTSSYEQYF
DNA: TGTGCCAGTGGGCAGACAAGCTCCTACGAGCAGTACTTC

J: TRBJ2-7
V: TRBV6-1
D: TRBD1
size: once
CDR3: CASSERIGTENYEQYF
DNA: TGTGCCAGCAGTGAAAGGATCGGGACAGAAAACTACGAGCAGTACTTC

J: TRBJ2-1
V: TRBV6-5
D: NA
size: NA
CDR3: CASSSVDRLEQFF
DNA: TGTGCCAGTTCCTCGGTAGACCGACTAGAGCAGTTCTTC

J: TRBJ1-1
V: TRBV9
D: NA
size: once
CDR3: CASSPLTGNTEAFF
DNA: TGTGCCAGCAGCCCCCTCACCGGGAACACTGAAGCTTTCTTT

J: TRBJ2-1
V: TRBV5-1
D: NA
size: NA
CDR3: CASSLYNTYNEQFF
DNA: TGCGCCAGCAGCTTGTACAACACCTACAATGAGCAGTTCTTC

J: TRBJ2-3
V: TRBV6-5
D: TRBD2
size: NA
CDR3: CASRGGKLGTDTQYF
DNA: TGTGCCAGCCGGGGGGGAAAGTTGGGCACAGATACGCAGTATTTT

J: TRBJ2-1
V: TRBV19
D: TRBD2
size: NA
CDR3: CASSITSGGNEQFF
DNA: TGTGCCAGTAGTATAACTAGCGGGGGGAATGAGCAGTTCTTC

J: TRBJ2-7
V: TRBV5-1
D: NA
size: NA
CDR3: CASTSLTGSYEQYF
DNA: TGCGCCAGCACCTCCTTGACAGGTTCCTACGAGCAGTACTTC

J: TRBJ1-2
V: TRBV6-2/TRBV6-3
D: TRBD1
size: NA
CDR3: CASSSGGAETNYGYTF
DNA: TGTGCCAGCAGTTCAGGGGGCGCGGAGACTAACTATGGCTACACCTTC

J: TRBJ2-7
V: TRBV14
D: TRBD1
size: NA
CDR3: CASSQVIRGQGFNEQYF
DNA: TGTGCCAGCAGCCAAGTCATCAGGGGACAGGGATTCAACGAGCAGTACTTC

J: TRBJ2-7
V: TRBV5-6
D: NA
size: NA
CDR3: CASSFEGVYEQYF
DNA: TGTGCCAGCAGCTTCGAAGGGGTCTACGAGCAGTACTTC

J: TRBJ1-2
V: TRBV6-5
D: NA
size: NA
CDR3: CASSPGEGRYGYTF
DNA: TGTGCCAGCAGTCCGGGGGAGGGACGCTATGGCTACACCTTC

J: TRBJ2-7
V: TRBV15
D: NA
size: NA
CDR3: CATSPRRRGYEQYF
DNA: TGTGCCACCAGCCCCCGGCGGCGAGGCTACGAGCAGTACTTC

J: TRBJ1-2
V: TRBV6-5
D: TRBD1
size: once
CDR3: CASRPGTGVYGYTF
DNA: TGTGCCAGCAGACCCGGGACAGGGGTTTACGGCTACACCTTC

J: TRBJ2-3
V: TRBV29-1
D: TRBD2
size: NA
CDR3: CSVAGGIGLEQYF
DNA: TGCAGCGTTGCGGGAGGGATAGGTCTAGAGCAGTATTTT

J: TRBJ1-2
V: TRBV9
D: TRBD1
size: once
CDR3: CASSARTGANYGYTF
DNA: TGTGCCAGCAGCGCCCGGACAGGGGCTAACTATGGCTACACCTTC

J: TRBJ2-3
V: TRBV24-1
D: TRBD2
size: NA
CDR3: CATSDSLAGGPGDTQYF
DNA: TGTGCCACCAGTGACAGTCTAGCGGGGGGGCCGGGAGATACGCAGTATTTT

J: TRBJ1-1
V: TRBV21-1
D: NA
size: NA
CDR3: CASSKIGTRNTEAFF
DNA: TGTGCCAGCAGCAAAATTGGGACAAGGAACACTGAAGCTTTCTTT

J: TRBJ2-1
V: TRBV19
D: TRBD1
size: NA
CDR3: CASSGLHRGVEQFF
DNA: TGTGCCAGTAGTGGACTCCACAGGGGAGTTGAGCAGTTCTTC

J: TRBJ2-7
V: TRBV2
D: TRBD1
size: few
CDR3: CASSAGQGATYEQYF
DNA: TGTGCCAGCAGTGCGGGACAGGGGGCCACCTACGAGCAGTACTTC

J: TRBJ1-2
V: TRBV6-5
D: NA
size: NA
CDR3: CASWGGSGYTF
DNA: TGTGCCTCCTGGGGGGGCAGTGGCTACACCTTC

J: TRBJ1-1
V: TRBV6-6
D: TRBD1
size: NA
CDR3: CASSYQGAEAFF
DNA: TGTGCCAGCAGTTATCAGGGGGCCGAAGCTTTCTTT

J: TRBJ1-2
V: TRBV7-9
D: NA
size: NA
CDR3: CASSLALYGYTF
DNA: TGTGCCAGCAGCCTCGCGCTGTATGGCTACACCTTC

J: TRBJ1-2
V: TRBV2
D: NA
size: once
CDR3: CASSEPEGGYTF
DNA: TGTGCCAGCAGTGAGCCCGAGGGCGGCTACACCTTC

J: TRBJ2-3
V: TRBV9
D: TRBD1
size: NA
CDR3: CASSRQGAGTDTQYF
DNA: TGTGCCAGCAGCCGACAGGGCGCAGGCACAGATACGCAGTATTTT

J: TRBJ1-1
V: TRBV5-1
D: NA
size: NA
CDR3: CASSVSGTPSMNTEAFF
DNA: TGCGCCAGCAGCGTTTCCGGGACACCAAGTATGAACACTGAAGCTTTCTTT

J: TRBJ1-5
V: TRBV13
D: TRBD1
size: few
CDR3: CASSSGQGKQPQHF
DNA: TGTGCCAGCAGCTCCGGACAGGGGAAGCAGCCCCAGCATTTT

J: TRBJ2-7
V: TRBV30
D: NA
size: NA
CDR3: CAWSDFASRSYEQYF
DNA: TGTGCCTGGAGTGATTTTGCTAGCCGCTCCTACGAGCAGTACTTC

J: TRBJ2-7
V: TRBV15
D: NA
size: NA
CDR3: CATSIERGPYEQYF
DNA: TGTGCCACCAGCATCGAGAGAGGTCCCTACGAGCAGTACTTC

J: TRBJ1-2
V: TRBV6-5
D: NA
size: NA
CDR3: CASLSPGAWGYTF
DNA: TGTGCCAGCCTCTCGCCAGGGGCTTGGGGCTACACCTTC

J: TRBJ1-6
V: TRBV9
D: NA
size: few
CDR3: CASSVGASSYNSPLHF
DNA: TGTGCCAGCAGCGTAGGAGCAAGCTCCTATAATTCACCCCTCCACTTT

J: TRBJ2-5
V: TRBV7-8
D: TRBD2
size: NA
CDR3: CASSLMAAGGGETQYF
DNA: TGTGCCAGCAGCCTGATGGCGGCGGGGGGAGGAGAGACCCAGTACTTC

J: TRBJ2-7
V: TRBV11-3
D: NA
size: NA
CDR3: CASSLGPQGGYEQYF
DNA: TGTGCCAGCAGCTTAGGACCCCAGGGGGGCTACGAGCAGTACTTC

J: TRBJ1-1
V: TRBV24-1
D: NA
size: once
CDR3: CATSDFGTEAFF
DNA: TGTGCCACCAGTGATTTCGGGACTGAAGCTTTCTTT

J: TRBJ1-1
V: TRBV7-2
D: TRBD1
size: NA
CDR3: CASSTQGEGTEAFF
DNA: TGTGCCAGCAGCACTCAGGGGGAAGGGACTGAAGCTTTCTTT

J: TRBJ1-4
V: TRBV30
D: NA
size: NA
CDR3: CAKGENEKLFF
DNA: TGTGCTAAGGGGGAAAATGAAAAACTGTTTTTT

J: TRBJ2-3
V: TRBV6-5
D: NA
size: NA
CDR3: CASSYGDGADTQYF
DNA: TGTGCCAGCAGTTACGGAGACGGGGCAGATACGCAGTATTTT

J: TRBJ1-2
V: TRBV3-1/TRBV3-2
D: TRBD1
size: NA
CDR3: CASSPSTGGNYGYTF
DNA: TGTGCCAGCAGCCCCTCGACAGGGGGGAACTATGGCTACACCTTC